This T cell receptor beta chain was sequenced in a study of blood T cell repertoires in COVID-19. Whole-study context: COVID-19 samples from acute and convalescent phases originated in the United States, Italy and Spain.

This table comes from immunoSEQ multiplex PCR, and its TCRdb copy is limited to in-frame clones, with some not included. This table holds 100,000 to 150,000 clones, more than 85% found once. The germline CDR1 and CDR2 sequences are SGHRS and YFSETQ. The CDR3 has 15 residues. J gave up 1 base and V 4 bases, and 3 bases lay outside the gene matches. The sequencing input was peripheral blood. The chain is built from TRBV5-1 and TRBJ2-1; TRBD2 matches 9 bases. The clonotype originates from a man aged 60-69 years with COVID-19, enrolled during active disease. The CDR3 region is CASSLTSGSYNEQFF. CDR3 coding DNA: TGCGCCAGCAGCCTAACTAGCGGGTCCTACAATGAGCAGTTCTTC.